One sample yielded the 25 T cell receptor beta chains listed below, sequenced in a study of T cell responses to AZD1222 COVID-19 vaccine. Assay used: immunoSEQ multiplex PCR; TCRdb lists only in-frame clones, some missing. The sample consists of some 140,000 clones, 80% to 95% of them appearing once. The material was peripheral blood, obtained 28 days after the second AZD1222 dose. Every receptor here comes from an adult who received the AZD1222 COVID-19 vaccine.

The V and J genes are TRBV5-1 and TRBJ2-1, with 10 bases that match TRBD2. CDR1 is SGHRS, CDR2 YFSETQ, per germline. J gave up 7 bases and V 1 base, and 8 bases lay outside the gene matches. The CDR3 has 16 amino acids. CDR3 residues: CASSLTSGGARNEQFF. The CDR3 region has the DNA TGCGCCAGCAGCTTGACAAGCGGGGGGGCTAGGAATGAGCAGTTCTTC.

The CDR3 DNA is TGTGCCAGCAGCTTACAAGGGCATCTTGGAGCTTTCTTT. Translating gives CASSLQGHLGAFF. The chain carries TRBV7-2 and TRBJ1-1, with D unresolved. V was pared by 2 bases and J by 10 bases, with 14 bases between. The germline V gene encodes CDR1 SGHTA and CDR2 FQGNSA. This CDR3 contains 13 residues.

This chain connects TRBV30 to TRBJ2-7; no firm D call. The germline gives CDR1 GTSNPN, CDR2 SVGIG (reference sequence). The CDR3 has 14 amino acids. Trimming pared 4 bases from V and 2 bases from J, leaving 15 bases between. CDR3 DNA sequence: TGTGCCTGGACCCCTATGGGTGCCGCCTACGAGCAGTACTTC. Its protein product is CAWTPMGAAYEQYF.

The J gene is TRBJ2-1, the V gene TRBV28; the match to TRBD1 covers 12 bases. V dropped 5 bases and J dropped 8; count of bases not matched to a gene: 7. Germline lookup yields CDR1 MDHEN and CDR2 SYDVKM. This CDR3 has 15 amino acids. CDR3 nucleotides: TGTGCCAGCAGTCTAAGGGGACAGGGGGCCTATGAGCAGTTCTTC. Encoded protein: CASSLRGQGAYEQFF.

The chain combines TRBV2 with TRBJ1-4; the match to TRBD1 covers 8 bases. V was clipped by 7 bases and J by 7 bases; unmatched bases: 14. The CDR3 spans 16 residues. Germline V gene data show CDR1 as SNHLY and CDR2 as FYNNEI. Here the CDR3 DNA reads TGTGCCAGCACCCGGGACAGGTCAGGATTGGGTGAAAAACTGTTTTTT. This codes for CASTRDRSGLGEKLFF.

This chain connects TRBV27 to TRBJ1-1; D unresolved. V was pared by 0 bases and J by 0 bases, with 2 bases between. The CDR3 contains 13 residues. The V gene's germline CDR1 is MNHEY and CDR2 SMNVEV (reference sequence). The CDR3 nucleotides are TGTGCCAGCAGTTTATCGATGAACACTGAAGCTTTCTTT. This translates into CASSLSMNTEAFF.

The chain combines TRBV11-3 with TRBJ1-1, with a possible D match to TRBD1 (6 bases). The CDR3 is 16 amino acids. Germline V gene lookup returns CDR1 SGHNT and CDR2 YENEEA. The V end was cut by 3 bases, the J end by 1 base, with 15 bases between. The CDR3 reads CASSLLMSRGNTEAFF. The CDR3 nucleotides read TGTGCCAGCAGCTTGTTAATGAGCAGGGGGAACACTGAAGCTTTCTTT.

The J gene is TRBJ1-3, the V gene TRBV6-5; D ambiguous. The germline V and J ends were trimmed by 0 bases and 0 bases, with 9 bases remaining between them. Looked up from germline, CDR1 is MNHEY and CDR2 is SVGAGI. The CDR3 has 16 residues. The CDR3 loop is CASSYSLRSSGNTIYF. The CDR3 DNA follows: TGTGCCAGCAGTTACTCTCTTCGCAGCTCTGGAAACACCATATATTTT.

The chain couples TRBV7-3 to TRBJ1-1; D remains ambiguous. The CDR3 has 13 amino acids. Trimming cost V 4 bases and J 3 bases, with 9 bases left between them. Germline V gene data show CDR1 as SGHTA and CDR2 as FQGTGA. CDR3 residues: CASSSSMDTEAFF. In DNA, the CDR3 is TGTGCCAGCAGCTCTTCAATGGACACTGAAGCTTTCTTT. Full variable domain (rest looked up from reference TRBV7-3 and TRBJ1-1): GAGVSQTPSNKVTEKGKYVELRCDPISGHTALYWYRQSLGQGPEFLIYFQGTGAADDSGLPNDRFFAVRPEGSVSTLKIQRTERGDSAVYLCASSSSMDTEAFFGQGTRLTVV.

The genes are TRBV5-4 and TRBJ2-2; D is unclear. This CDR3 is built from 14 residues. Trimming shortened V by 0 bases and J by 5 bases, and 8 bases separated the two germline ends. Germline assignment: CDR1 SGHNT and CDR2 YYREEE (reference sequence). CDR3 coding DNA: TGTGCCAGCAGCTTGGCCCATGCAACCGGGGAGCTGTTTTTT. Encoded protein: CASSLAHATGELFF.

The chain uses TRBV6-5 and TRBJ2-7; 9 positions match TRBD1. Germline CDR1 MNHEY, CDR2 SVGAGI. CDR3 size: 13 residues. The J segment lost 3 bases and the V segment lost 6 bases, leaving 3 bases of the junction unmatched. DNA for the CDR3: TGTGCCAGCAGCGTGGACAGGGGCTACGAGCAGTACTTC. It yields the protein CASSVDRGYEQYF.

This clone was recorded once. The chain uses TRBV19 and TRBJ2-2; tentatively, D is TRBD1 (6 bases). Deletions cut 2 bases from V and 5 bases from J, with 12 bases between. This CDR3 is 15 amino acids long. CDR1 and CDR2 from the germline V gene are LNHDA and SQIVND (reference sequence). The CDR3 DNA reads TGTGCCAGTAGTATAACCCCAACAGGGACCGGGGAGCTGTTTTTT. Its translation: CASSITPTGTGELFF. Using reference TRBV19 and TRBJ2-2 for the parts outside the CDR3, the full variable domain is DGGITQSPKYLFRKEGQNVTLSCEQNLNHDAMYWYRQDPGQGLRLIYYSQIVNDFQKGDIAEGYSVSREKKESFPLTVTSAQKNPTAFYLCASSITPTGTGELFFGEGSRLTVL.

V and J are TRBV12-5 and TRBJ1-1; D might be TRBD1 (5 bases). The V gene lost 6 bases and the J gene lost 2 bases, with 10 bases spanning the gap. CDR1 LGHNT and CDR2 FRNRAP come from the germline V gene. This CDR3 spans 13 amino acids. The CDR3: CASGTQGNTEAFF. The CDR3 coding sequence is TGTGCTAGTGGCACCCAGGGTAACACTGAAGCTTTCTTT.

The chain employs TRBV14 and TRBJ1-6, with a weak D call TRBD1 (5 bases). From germline, CDR1 is SGHDN and CDR2 FVKESK. The V and J ends lost 4 bases and 10 bases respectively, with 17 bases between them. The CDR3 totals 15 residues. CDR3 sequence reads: CASSPLGGAQSPLHF. The CDR3 DNA follows: TGTGCCAGCAGCCCCTTGGGAGGGGCTCAGTCACCCCTCCACTTT.

V usage is TRBV3-1 (or the pseudogene TRBV3-2) and J usage is TRBJ2-5; 8 nucleotides line up with TRBD2. The CDR3 runs to 15 residues. V lost 0 bases, J lost 4 bases, and 4 bases stayed unmatched. CDR1 and CDR2 (germline): LGHDT, YNNKEL (reference sequence). CDR3: CASSQDSTSGETQYF. CDR3 nucleotide sequence: TGTGCCAGCAGCCAAGATAGTACTAGCGGAGAGACCCAGTACTTC.

The rearrangement uses TRBV18 and TRBJ1-1; D is unclear. This CDR3 is built from 12 residues. V was cut by 1 base and J by 7 bases, with 7 bases left in between. Germline V gene sequence: CDR1 KGHSH, CDR2 LQKENI. CDR3 loop: CASSPLSGEAFF. The DNA of the CDR3 is TGTGCCAGCTCACCACTAAGCGGTGAAGCTTTCTTT.

The J gene is TRBJ2-2, the V gene TRBV12-3 or TRBV12-4; 8 bases map to TRBD2. Trimming took 3 bases from V and 6 from J; bases not matched to a gene: 0. CDR3 length: 13 amino acids. As DNA, the CDR3 is TGTGCCAGCAGTTTCGGGGGGGCCGGGGAGCTGTTTTTT. Amino acid sequence: CASSFGGAGELFF.

The chain uses TRBV18 and TRBJ2-3, with TRBD1 identical over 9 bases. J was trimmed by 4 bases and V by 3 bases; bases with no gene match: 2. Per the germline V gene, CDR1 is KGHSH and CDR2 is LQKENI. This CDR3 spans 14 amino acids. DNA for the CDR3: TGTGCCAGCTCACCCGGGACAGGGTCAGATACGCAGTATTTT. Translated, it gives CASSPGTGSDTQYF.

The chain carries TRBV19 and TRBJ2-7; TRBD1 aligns across 10 bases. The CDR3 covers 15 residues. V lost 7 bases to trimming and J lost 4 bases; unmatched junction nucleotides: 10. The germline V gene encodes CDR1 LNHDA and CDR2 SQIVND (reference sequence). CDR3 nucleotides: TGTGCCAGTAAGACGCGGACAGGGGGTCTATACGAGCAGTACTTC. Residues: CASKTRTGGLYEQYF.

V usage is TRBV19 and J usage is TRBJ1-4; 10 positions agree with TRBD1. CDR1 and CDR2 (germline): LNHDA, SQIVND (reference sequence). The CDR3 runs to 17 residues. V gave up 3 bases and J gave up 4 bases; unmatched junction bases: 8. The CDR3 DNA reads TGTGCCAGTAGTATTCGGACAGGGGGTCTCGGTAATGAAAAACTGTTTTTT. It encodes CASSIRTGGLGNEKLFF.

Here the CDR3 reads CASSPRGWTGGAPGELFF. CDR3 in DNA: TGTGCCAGTAGTCCCCGAGGCTGGACAGGGGGCGCCCCCGGGGAGCTGTTTTTT. The chain uses TRBV19 and TRBJ2-2, with 11 positions matching TRBD1. CDR1 and CDR2 (germline): LNHDA, SQIVND (reference sequence). This CDR3 comprises 18 residues. Trimming at V came to 5 bases and at J to 6 bases, leaving 14 bases not matched to a gene.

The chain has TRBV5-6 and TRBJ1-1, with TRBD1 identical over 8 bases. This CDR3 has 12 amino acids. In germline, CDR1 is SGHDT, CDR2 YYEEEE. Trimming at V came to 5 bases and at J to 7 bases, leaving 4 bases not matched to a gene. The CDR3 here is CASRYGQGEAFF. Written as DNA, the CDR3 is TGTGCCAGCAGATATGGACAGGGTGAAGCTTTCTTT.

The V gene is TRBV19, the J gene TRBJ1-2; 8 bases align to TRBD1. V trimming: 3 bases; J trimming: 0 bases; junction bases outside the gene matches: 3. Germline CDR1 LNHDA, CDR2 SQIVND (reference sequence). The CDR3 is 15 residues long. CDR3 sequence: CASSMATGANYGYTF. CDR3 DNA sequence: TGTGCCAGTAGTATGGCGACAGGGGCTAACTATGGCTACACCTTC. Based on the CDR3 plus reference TRBV19 and TRBJ1-2, the full variable domain is DGGITQSPKYLFRKEGQNVTLSCEQNLNHDAMYWYRQDPGQGLRLIYYSQIVNDFQKGDIAEGYSVSREKKESFPLTVTSAQKNPTAFYLCASSMATGANYGYTFGSGTRLTVV.

The rearrangement links TRBV5-1 to TRBJ2-7; 7 positions match TRBD1. Germline V gives CDR1 SGHRS, CDR2 YFSETQ. J lost 5 bases, V lost 4 bases, and 12 bases had no gene match. This CDR3 contains 15 residues. The CDR3: CASSLKTGATDEQYF. CDR3 nucleotides: TGCGCCAGCAGCCTGAAAACAGGGGCTACCGACGAGCAGTACTTC.

J is TRBJ1-5 and V is TRBV28; tentatively, D is TRBD1 (6 bases). The germline V and J ends were trimmed by 2 bases and 6 bases, with 14 bases remaining between them. Germline CDR1 reads MDHEN; CDR2 reads SYDVKM. This CDR3 comprises 15 residues. Written as DNA, the CDR3 is TGTGCCAGCAGTTTAGGGGCAGGGGTTGTTCAGCCCCAGCATTTT. Its protein is CASSLGAGVVQPQHF.